This T cell receptor (beta chain) emerged from a study of blood T cells in healthy people across ages. Together with a sample-barcoded 5' primer, a J-beta primer mix was included in a second PCR lasting about 7 to 11 cycles. A template-switch adaptor that had 12 random nucleotides put a tag on each cDNA molecule. TCRdb re-called the 5' RACE reads with MiXCR, one entry per CDR3 protein. The sample yields approximately 2,000,000 distinct CDR3 sequences, around 40% seen once. The clonotype comes from a human donor in good health. Sequencing input: blood.

The chain's CDR3 is CASSQLTGENYGYTF. The CDR3 DNA sequence: TGTGCCAGCAGCCAACTTACGGGGGAGAACTATGGCTACACCTTC. The chain carries TRBV3-1 and TRBJ1-2; maybe TRBD1 (5 bases). The CDR3 has 15 residues. The V and J ends lost 2 bases and 2 bases respectively, with 12 bases between them. Germline assignment: CDR1 LGHDT and CDR2 YNNKEL (reference sequence).